This T cell receptor (beta chain) was captured in a study of blood T cell repertoires in COVID-19 (dated by TCRdb to between 2020 and 2021). Concerning the study at large: The collaborator samples originated in the United States, Italy and Spain and spanned the acute and convalescent phases of COVID-19. The prospective study material was composed of cDNA or gDNA derived from T cells, B-cell-depleted T cells, or PBMCs. Deeply sampled blood TCRbeta repertoires from subjects exposed to, actively infected with, or recovered from COVID-19 were included in the dataset. The repertoires were released in a freely available public database intended as a resource for research on the immune response to SARS-CoV-2. Samples were obtained from the ongoing ImmuneRACE study (first 160 participants) and from about 1,300 subjects provided by 6 global collaborators. Nearly every sample came with metadata listing a de-identified subject ID, COVID-19 status, age in years and sex. HLA class I and class II types, where available, came from metadata supplied by the sample provider rather than from assay-based typing. Overall results and qualifications from the work: Clinical and demographic metadata were provided uncurated, with the amount varying by source and participant.

Each collaborating institution followed its own protocols to collect whole blood in K2EDTA tubes. For TCRbeta analysis, collaborators shipped samples as frozen whole blood, isolated PBMCs, or DNA extracted from either of those sample types. The immunoSEQ Assay, a bias-controlled multiplex PCR, was used to amplify TCRbeta CDR3 regions from genomic DNA. Per the source publication's procedure: Nucleated cell counts per sample were estimated from amplification of reference gene primers within the assay. Sequence reads were collapsed and filtered to measure the absolute abundance of every unique TCRbeta CDR3 rearrangement. Productive Simpson clonality was computed per sample as the square root of Simpson's diversity index over productive rearrangements. In its TCRdb copy, this immuneACCESS table keeps in-frame sequences only and misses some clones. Where compared with another copy, unresolved V genes explain less than half of these, and the others have no known cause. V, J and clone size were drawn from that table, and D and trimming were deduced from the DNA. Here the sample has 100,000 or so clones; about 89% occur a single time. Clones ranked in the top ten supply 17% of the sample.

A word on this clone: There is no known antigen for this receptor. Within one base of it there is no much larger clone, and no base qualities were kept.

Via the germline V gene, CDR1 is SNHLY and CDR2 FYNNEI. From the cysteine through the phenylalanine, the CDR3 covers 15 amino acids. Only CDR3 DNA remains: 45 bases, in frame from the first base. V ends up 4 bases short and J 3 bases short, with an unmatched junction base count of 6. This clonotype was obtained from a man aged 50 to 60 with acute or convalescent COVID-19. The chain employs TRBV2 and TRBJ2-3, with 8 central nucleotides matching TRBD1. The sequencing sample was made of peripheral blood. The nucleotides are TGTGCCAGCAGTGGAGACAGGGGTTCTACAGATACGCAGTATTTT. Its protein product is CASSGDRGSTDTQYF.